The entry below describes one T cell receptor (beta chain). The data are from a study of blood T cell repertoires in COVID-19. Sequenced by immunoSEQ multiplex PCR; TCRdb stores in-frame clones only, minus some. This repertoire shows 250,000 or so clones, 89% found once; its top ten account for 0.85% to 0.95%. The CDR3 runs to 14 residues. Deletions cut 1 base from V and 6 bases from J, with 11 bases between. Germline V gives CDR1 LGHDT, CDR2 YNNKEL (reference sequence). The source material was peripheral blood. The V and J genes are TRBV3-1 (or the pseudogene TRBV3-2) and TRBJ2-3; D unclear. This TCR came from a woman between 40 and 55 years old who had recovered from COVID-19. CDR3 DNA: TGTGCCAGCAGCCAAGGCCTAGTTTCCGATACGCAGTATTTT. Translation gives CASSQGLVSDTQYF.